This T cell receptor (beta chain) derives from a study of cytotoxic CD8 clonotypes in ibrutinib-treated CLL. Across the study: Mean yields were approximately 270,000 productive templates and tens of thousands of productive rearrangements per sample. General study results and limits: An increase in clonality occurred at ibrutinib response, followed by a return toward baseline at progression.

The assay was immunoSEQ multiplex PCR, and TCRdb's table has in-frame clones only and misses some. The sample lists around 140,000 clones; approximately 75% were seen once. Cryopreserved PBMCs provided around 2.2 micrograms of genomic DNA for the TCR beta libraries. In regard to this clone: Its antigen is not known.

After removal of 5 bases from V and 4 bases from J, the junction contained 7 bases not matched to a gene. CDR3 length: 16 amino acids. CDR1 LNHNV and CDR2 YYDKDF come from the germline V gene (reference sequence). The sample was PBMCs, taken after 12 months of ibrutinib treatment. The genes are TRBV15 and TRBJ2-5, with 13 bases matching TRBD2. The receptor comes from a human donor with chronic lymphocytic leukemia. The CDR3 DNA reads TGTGCCACCAGCGGACTACTAGCGGGGGGGCCAGAGACCCAGTACTTC. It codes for CATSGLLAGGPETQYF.